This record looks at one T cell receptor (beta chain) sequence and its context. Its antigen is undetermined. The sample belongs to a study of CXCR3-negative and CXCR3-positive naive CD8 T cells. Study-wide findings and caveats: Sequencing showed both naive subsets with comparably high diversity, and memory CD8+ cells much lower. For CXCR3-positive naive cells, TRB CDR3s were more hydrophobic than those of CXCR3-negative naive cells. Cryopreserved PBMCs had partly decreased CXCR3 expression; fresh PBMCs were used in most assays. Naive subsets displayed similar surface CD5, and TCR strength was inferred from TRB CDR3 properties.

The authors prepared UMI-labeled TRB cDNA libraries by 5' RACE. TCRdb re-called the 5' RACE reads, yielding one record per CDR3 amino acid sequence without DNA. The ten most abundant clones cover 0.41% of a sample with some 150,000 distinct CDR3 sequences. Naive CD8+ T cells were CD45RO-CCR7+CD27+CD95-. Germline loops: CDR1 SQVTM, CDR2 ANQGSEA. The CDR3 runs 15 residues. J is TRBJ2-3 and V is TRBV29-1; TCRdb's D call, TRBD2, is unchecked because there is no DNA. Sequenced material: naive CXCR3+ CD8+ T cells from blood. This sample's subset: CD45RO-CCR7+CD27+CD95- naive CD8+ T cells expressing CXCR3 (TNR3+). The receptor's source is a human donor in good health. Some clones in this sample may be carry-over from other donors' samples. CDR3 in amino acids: CSVEDLAGPEDTQYF.